The entry below gives a single TCR beta chain sequence along with its context. Antigen: not known. Investigators sorted each CD8+ T cell subset in triplicate, taking around 290,000 cells each time. The sample comes from a study of CXCR3-negative and CXCR3-positive naive CD8 T cells. Turning to the study itself: Some 150 million TRB reads in total, about 1.5 +/- 0.3 million per library.

With UMI labels, 5' RACE was used to prepare the TRB cDNA libraries. TCRdb reprocessed the 5' RACE reads; each CDR3 protein has one entry and no DNA is given. The repertoire shows around 81,000 distinct CDR3 sequences; the top ten hold roughly 1.5%. Study-wide results and limits: CXCR3 expression dropped partially after cryopreservation, and most assays relied on fresh PBMCs.

Sequencing was performed on naive CXCR3- CD8+ T cells from blood. Subset denoted: CD45RO-CCR7+CD27+CD95- naive CD8+ T cells lacking CXCR3 (TNR3-). The TCR was taken from a human donor in good health. Some clones in this sample may be carry-over from other donors' samples.

The CDR3 loop reads CASSLGVYEQYF. V usage is TRBV5-6 and J usage is TRBJ2-7. The germline V gene encodes CDR1 SGHDT and CDR2 YYEEEE. CDR3 length: 12 amino acids.